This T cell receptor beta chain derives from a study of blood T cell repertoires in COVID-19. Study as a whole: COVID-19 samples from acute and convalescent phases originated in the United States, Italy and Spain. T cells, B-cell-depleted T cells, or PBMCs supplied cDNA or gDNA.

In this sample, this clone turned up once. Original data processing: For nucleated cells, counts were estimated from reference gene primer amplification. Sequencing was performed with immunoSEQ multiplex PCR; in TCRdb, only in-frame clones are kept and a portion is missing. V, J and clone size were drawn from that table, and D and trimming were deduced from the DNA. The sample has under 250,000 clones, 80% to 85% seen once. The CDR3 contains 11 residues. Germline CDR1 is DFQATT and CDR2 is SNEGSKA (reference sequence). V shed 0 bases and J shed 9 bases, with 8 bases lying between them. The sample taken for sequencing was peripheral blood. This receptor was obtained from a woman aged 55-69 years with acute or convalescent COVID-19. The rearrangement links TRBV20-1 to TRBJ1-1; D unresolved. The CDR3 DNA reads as TGCAGTGCTAGAGAAGAGATAAAAGCTTTCTTT. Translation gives CSAREEIKAFF.